These T cell receptor beta chains were read from a single sample in a study of T cell responses to AZD1222 COVID-19 vaccine. Assay used: immunoSEQ multiplex PCR; TCRdb lists only in-frame clones, some missing. The data show a few hundred thousand clones, with more than 85% seen just once and about 0.5% held by the top ten. Sequences were derived from peripheral blood, sampled on day 0 of AZD1222 vaccination. Receptor source: an adult in good health. Each CDR3 is given with its conserved first and last residue. Each record gives: clone size, V gene, D gene, J gene, CDR3 DNA, CDR3 protein. D genes are given only for firm matches. Clone size is stated in some rows and not others, as once, few, many or a class when expanded.

size: .
V: TRBV29-1
D: .
J: TRBJ1-1
DNA: TGCAGCGTAGCGCCTCCATCGGGGACTGAAGCTTTCTTT
CDR3: CSVAPPSGTEAFF

size: .
V: TRBV6-2/TRBV6-3
D: .
J: TRBJ1-5
DNA: TGTGCCAGCAGTCTGGGACCGGAACCACGGCCCCAGCATTTT
CDR3: CASSLGPEPRPQHF

size: .
V: TRBV5-1
D: .
J: TRBJ1-1
DNA: TGCGCCAGCAGCTTGGGTGAGGGGGCTGAAGCTTTCTTT
CDR3: CASSLGEGAEAFF

size: .
V: TRBV18
D: .
J: TRBJ2-5
DNA: TGTGCCAGCTCACCCCGAGGGAACCAAGAGACCCAGTACTTC
CDR3: CASSPRGNQETQYF

size: .
V: TRBV2
D: TRBD2
J: TRBJ2-3
DNA: TGTGCCAGCCACACTAGCGGGGGCACAGATACGCAGTATTTT
CDR3: CASHTSGGTDTQYF

size: .
V: TRBV6-1
D: .
J: TRBJ1-2
DNA: TGTGCCAGCAGTGAAGCCGAGGCCGTCTATGGCTACACCTTC
CDR3: CASSEAEAVYGYTF

size: .
V: TRBV5-4
D: .
J: TRBJ1-4
DNA: TGTGCCAGCAGCTCGGGGGGGGACAATGAAAAACTGTTTTTT
CDR3: CASSSGGDNEKLFF

size: once
V: TRBV11-3
D: .
J: TRBJ1-1
DNA: TGTGCCAGCAGCTTAGTTGGGAACACTGAAGCTTTCTTT
CDR3: CASSLVGNTEAFF

size: .
V: TRBV20-1
D: .
J: TRBJ2-7
DNA: TGCAGTGCTAGAGATGGGTACGAGCAGTACTTC
CDR3: CSARDGYEQYF

size: once
V: TRBV29-1
D: .
J: TRBJ2-7
DNA: TGCAGCGTTGAGGGGATTTCCTACGAGCAGTACTTC
CDR3: CSVEGISYEQYF

size: .
V: TRBV3-1/TRBV3-2
D: .
J: TRBJ1-3
DNA: TGTGCCAGCAGCCCCTTGAGTAGTTCGACCTCTGGAAACACCATATATTTT
CDR3: CASSPLSSSTSGNTIYF